The clone carrying this TCR beta chain was counted once. The antigen is unknown. These data are taken from a study of shared clonotypes between healthy human individuals. Regarding the study as a whole: It was observed that around 5% of naive CD4 clonotypes were shared across a handful of donors. Rarefaction demonstrated incomplete sorted-subset sequencing despite large depth.

Sequencing used immunoSEQ multiplex PCR; TCRdb keeps in-frame clones, though not all of them. The profile shows 2 million to 2.5 million clones, 85% to 95% of them singletons. Germline V gene data show CDR1 as SGHTA and CDR2 as FQGNSA. The CDR3 is 13 amino acids. The germline V and J ends were trimmed by 3 bases and 1 base, with 6 bases remaining between them. The healthy adult donors were HIV-negative and reported no recent acute infections or vaccinations. CD4+ cells were split into CD45RA+ naive and CD45RA-negative memory subsets. Input material: naive CD4+ T cells sorted from blood. Subset indicated: CD45RA+ positively selected. V and J are TRBV7-2 and TRBJ2-5; D remains ambiguous. The TCR was taken from a man between 18 and 35 years old in good health. The CDR3 here is CASSFPFQETQYF. Here the CDR3 DNA reads TGTGCCAGCAGCTTCCCCTTCCAAGAGACCCAGTACTTC.